The rows below give T cell receptor beta chains drawn from one sample of a study of CD8 T cells in ankylosing spondylitis. TCRdb used MiXCR to reprocess the 5' RACE reads, holding one entry per CDR3 protein. The sample yields some 290,000 distinct CDR3 sequences, around 20% seen once. Sequencing input: blood, either unsorted or a sorted T cell fraction (not recorded which). The receptors derive from a male donor with ankylosing spondylitis or in good health (not recorded which). CDR3s include the opening cysteine and the closing phenylalanine or tryptophan. A D gene is named only where the DNA matches it firmly. Some rows have no size entry. The others give once, few or many, or a class for an expanded clone.

d_call: NA
j_call: TRBJ2-5
v_call: TRBV12-3/TRBV12-4
clone_size: NA
cdr3_nt: TGTGCCAGCAGCCACAGGGCACAAGAGACCCAGTACTTC
cdr3_aa: CASSHRAQETQYF

d_call: TRBD1
j_call: TRBJ2-1
v_call: TRBV10-3
clone_size: few
cdr3_nt: TGTGCCACTACAGGGGGAACGGGCAATGAGCAGTTCTTC
cdr3_aa: CATTGGTGNEQFF

d_call: TRBD1
j_call: TRBJ2-3
v_call: TRBV5-1
clone_size: few
cdr3_nt: TGCGCCAGCAGCTCCGACAGGGAACCAGATACGCAGTATTTT
cdr3_aa: CASSSDREPDTQYF

d_call: TRBD2
j_call: TRBJ2-3
v_call: TRBV29-1
clone_size: few
cdr3_nt: TGCAGCGTTGACAGGACTAGCTCCATCGATACGCAGTATTTT
cdr3_aa: CSVDRTSSIDTQYF

d_call: NA
j_call: TRBJ2-3
v_call: TRBV10-3
clone_size: NA
cdr3_nt: TGTGCCATCAGTGAAAGGGACAAGGGCACAGATACGCAGTATTTT
cdr3_aa: CAISERDKGTDTQYF

d_call: NA
j_call: TRBJ2-5
v_call: TRBV4-1
clone_size: few
cdr3_nt: TGCGCCAGCAGCCAAGAAACTAGTGGTACCCAGTACTTC
cdr3_aa: CASSQETSGTQYF

d_call: TRBD2
j_call: TRBJ2-3
v_call: TRBV6-1
clone_size: NA
cdr3_nt: TGTGCCAGCAGCCTAGCGGAGACTAGCACAGATACGCAGTATTTT
cdr3_aa: CASSLAETSTDTQYF

d_call: TRBD2
j_call: TRBJ2-3
v_call: TRBV7-9
clone_size: NA
cdr3_nt: TGTGCCAGCAGGCTAGCGGCTAGCACAGATACGCAGTATTTT
cdr3_aa: CASRLAASTDTQYF

d_call: NA
j_call: TRBJ1-1
v_call: TRBV5-1
clone_size: few
cdr3_nt: TGCGCCAGCAGCCGCGACAGGCTGAACACTGAAGCTTTCTTT
cdr3_aa: CASSRDRLNTEAFF

d_call: NA
j_call: TRBJ2-3
v_call: TRBV5-1
clone_size: NA
cdr3_nt: TGCGCCAGCAGCCCCGTTGGGCCGGGGGCGGGAGATACGCAGTATTTT
cdr3_aa: CASSPVGPGAGDTQYF

d_call: NA
j_call: TRBJ1-5
v_call: TRBV5-6
clone_size: many
cdr3_nt: TGTGCCAGCAGCTTGGCAACCGCGGGTCAGCCCCAGCATTTT
cdr3_aa: CASSLATAGQPQHF

d_call: NA
j_call: TRBJ1-6
v_call: TRBV6-1
clone_size: NA
cdr3_nt: TGTGCCAGCAGTCCTCCGACACGGAGCTCCTATAATTCACCCCTCCACTTT
cdr3_aa: CASSPPTRSSYNSPLHF

d_call: TRBD1
j_call: TRBJ2-3
v_call: TRBV20-1
clone_size: few
cdr3_nt: TGCAGTGCTACAGGGGGTAGCACAGATACGCAGTATTTT
cdr3_aa: CSATGGSTDTQYF